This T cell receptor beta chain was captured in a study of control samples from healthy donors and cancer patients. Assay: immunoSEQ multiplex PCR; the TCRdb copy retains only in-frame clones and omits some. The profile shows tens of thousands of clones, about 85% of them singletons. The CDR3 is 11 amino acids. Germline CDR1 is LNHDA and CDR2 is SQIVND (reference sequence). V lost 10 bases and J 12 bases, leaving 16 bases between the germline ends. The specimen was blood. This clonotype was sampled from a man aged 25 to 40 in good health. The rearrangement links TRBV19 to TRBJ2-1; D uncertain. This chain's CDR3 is CATLEGYLQFF. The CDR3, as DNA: TGTGCCACTTTAGAAGGTTATTTGCAGTTCTTC.